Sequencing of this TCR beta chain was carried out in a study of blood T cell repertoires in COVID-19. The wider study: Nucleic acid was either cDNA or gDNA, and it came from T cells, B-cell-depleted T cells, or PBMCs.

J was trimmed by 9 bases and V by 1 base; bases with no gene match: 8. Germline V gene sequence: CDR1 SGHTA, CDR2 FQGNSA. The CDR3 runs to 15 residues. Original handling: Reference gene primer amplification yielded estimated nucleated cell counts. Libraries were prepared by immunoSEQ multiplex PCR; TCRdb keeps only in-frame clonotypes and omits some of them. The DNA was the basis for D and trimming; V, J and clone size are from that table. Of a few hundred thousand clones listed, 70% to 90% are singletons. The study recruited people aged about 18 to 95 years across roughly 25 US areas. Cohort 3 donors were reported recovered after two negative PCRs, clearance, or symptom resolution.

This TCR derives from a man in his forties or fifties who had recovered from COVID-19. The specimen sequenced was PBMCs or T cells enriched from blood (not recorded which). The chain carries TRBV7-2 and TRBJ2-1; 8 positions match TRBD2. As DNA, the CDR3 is TGTGCCAGCAGCTTAGTTAGGACTAGCCGGGCTGAGCAGTTCTTC. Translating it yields CASSLVRTSRAEQFF.